These 21 T cell receptor beta chains originate from one sample sequenced in a study of T cell repertoires and HLA-DP antigens. Sequencing used immunoSEQ multiplex PCR; TCRdb keeps in-frame clones, though not all of them. This sample carries about 73,000 clones, just under 80% of them seen once, and the ten largest clones take around 1.4%. The antigens for these receptors are not known. The source material was CD4+ T cells from PBMCs. These receptor sequences come from a man between 60 and 70 years old in good health and CMV-seronegative.

This chain uses TRBV5-1 with TRBJ2-7; TRBD1 agrees at 10 bases. The CDR3 length is 13 residues. J lost 6 bases, V lost 4 bases, and 4 bases had no gene match. Per the germline V gene, CDR1 is SGHRS and CDR2 is YFSETQ. As DNA, the CDR3 is TGCGCCAGCAGCCGGACAGGGGGGGGCGAGCAGTACGTC. This encodes CASSRTGGGEQYV.

This clone was counted between two and nine times. Other DNA sequences of this sample code for an identical CDR3. J is TRBJ2-1 and V is TRBV6-1; perhaps TRBD1 as D (6 bases). This CDR3 has 14 residues. Germline V gene lookup returns CDR1 MNHNS and CDR2 SASEGT. V lost 6 bases and J 3 bases, leaving 12 bases between the germline ends. CDR3: CASRRTVDYNEQFF. The CDR3 nucleotides are TGTGCCAGCAGGAGGACAGTGGACTACAATGAGCAGTTCTTC.

The V call is TRBV7-9, the J call TRBJ2-1; TRBD2 aligns across 8 bases. V trimming: 5 bases; J trimming: 6 bases; junction bases outside the gene matches: 6. The CDR3 spans 14 residues. CDR1 SEHNR and CDR2 FQNEAQ come from the germline V gene (reference sequence). The CDR3 region has the DNA TGTGCCAGCAGCACGGGGGGGGTGCTCAATGAGCAGTTCTTC. Its translation is CASSTGGVLNEQFF.

The J gene is TRBJ2-1, the V gene TRBV4-3; 10 nucleotides agree with TRBD2. This CDR3 is built from 15 residues. The junction had 7 bases not matched to a gene; V was cut back by 3 bases and J by 8 bases. Germline CDR1 and CDR2: LGHNA and YSLEER. CDR3 sequence: CASSHQREGPHEQFF. In nucleotides, the CDR3 is TGCGCCAGCAGCCACCAGCGGGAGGGCCCTCATGAGCAGTTCTTC.

The J gene is TRBJ1-1, the V gene TRBV6-6, with unresolved D. CDR3 size: 13 residues. V gave up 3 bases and J gave up 10 bases, with 15 bases separating them. Per the germline V gene, CDR1 is MNHNY and CDR2 is SVGAGI (reference sequence). CDR3 DNA sequence: TGTGCCAGCAGTTATGGCGGACCTCCGGGAGCTTTCTTT. This sequence encodes CASSYGGPPGAFF.

This chain uses TRBV7-3 with TRBJ1-1, with 8 positions matching TRBD1. CDR1 is SGHTA, CDR2 FQGTGA, per germline. Losses at the gene ends were 5 bases for V and 8 bases for J; bases not matched to a gene: 7. This CDR3 has 13 amino acids. The CDR3 coding sequence is TGTGCCAGCAGCCACCAGGGGGCCCGAGAAGCTTTCTTT. This translates into CASSHQGAREAFF. Combining the CDR3 with reference TRBV7-3 and TRBJ1-1 gives the whole variable domain GAGVSQTPSNKVTEKGKYVELRCDPISGHTALYWYRQSLGQGPEFLIYFQGTGAADDSGLPNDRFFAVRPEGSVSTLKIQRTERGDSAVYLCASSHQGAREAFFGQGTRLTVV.

The chain recombines TRBV11-2 with TRBJ2-6; D ambiguous. The CDR3 extends over 15 amino acids. Between the trimmed V and J ends, which lost 1 base and 5 bases, there was a span of 9 bases. Germline-derived CDR1 and CDR2 are SGHAT and FQNNGV. CDR3 DNA sequence: TGTGCCAGCAGCTTAGGGGGTTCTTGGGCCAACGTCCTGACTTTC. As protein: CASSLGGSWANVLTF.

The sample holds a few counts of this clone. The chain carries TRBV13 and TRBJ1-2; D ambiguous. This CDR3 contains 15 residues. The V end was cut by 0 bases, the J end by 0 bases, with 8 bases between. Germline-derived CDR1 and CDR2 are PRHDT and FYEKMQ (reference sequence). Written as DNA, the CDR3 is TGTGCCAGCAGCTTAGGCCTAGGGTCTAACTATGGCTACACCTTC. Translated: CASSLGLGSNYGYTF.

This chain links TRBV7-2 with TRBJ2-1, with D perhaps assigned TRBD1 or TRBD2 (5 bases each). This CDR3 is built from 14 residues. The V gene's germline CDR1 is SGHTA and CDR2 FQGNSA. The ends were cut back, 3 bases at V and 9 bases at J, with 15 bases in the middle. The CDR3 DNA sequence: TGTGCCAGCAGCTTCCTGGGGCTAGCCGTTGAGCAGTTCTTC. As protein: CASSFLGLAVEQFF.

CDR3 sequence (DNA): TGTGCCACCAGGGCGGGACTTATGGGCAATCAGCCCCAGCATTTT. It encodes CATRAGLMGNQPQHF. V is TRBV15 and J is TRBJ1-5, with D possibly being TRBD1 (5 bases). The CDR3 contains 15 residues. Germline V gives CDR1 LNHNV, CDR2 YYDKDF (reference sequence). Trimming removed 6 bases at V and 2 bases at J, with 14 bases between. The whole variable domain, remainder taken from reference TRBV15 and TRBJ1-5, is DAMVIQNPRYQVTQFGKPVTLSCSQTLNHNVMYWYQQKSSQAPKLLFHYYDKDFNNEADTPDNFQSRRPNTSFCFLDIRSPGLGDTAMYLCATRAGLMGNQPQHFGDGTRLSIL.

This clone came up once. V is TRBV19 and J is TRBJ2-5; maybe TRBD2 (6 bases). Germline values: CDR1 LNHDA, CDR2 SQIVND (reference sequence). This CDR3 is 11 amino acids long. Trimming shortened V by 7 bases and J by 4 bases, and 7 bases separated the two germline ends. DNA for the CDR3: TGTGCCAGTAATAGCGGAGAGACCCAGTACTTC. Translation: CASNSGETQYF.

The chain employs TRBV7-2 and TRBJ2-6, with D maybe TRBD2 (5 bases). The germline gives CDR1 SGHTA, CDR2 FQGNSA. The germline V and J ends were trimmed by 1 base and 0 bases, with 7 bases remaining between them. The CDR3 spans 16 residues. CDR3 amino acids: CASSLVANSGANVLTF. The DNA for the CDR3 is TGTGCCAGCAGCTTAGTAGCGAACTCTGGGGCCAACGTCCTGACTTTC.

The genes are TRBV18 and TRBJ2-5; the match to TRBD1 covers 10 bases. CDR1 is KGHSH, CDR2 LQKENI, per germline. The CDR3 is 15 amino acids. The trim removed 2 bases at V and 5 bases at J, leaving 5 bases unmatched. The CDR3 spells CASSPKTGGSETQYF. In DNA, the CDR3 is TGTGCCAGCTCACCAAAGACAGGGGGCTCGGAGACCCAGTACTTC.

This clone was seen a single time. This chain joins TRBV23-1 and TRBJ2-7; the D gene could be TRBD1 or TRBD2 (7 bases each). TRBV23-1 is known as an ORF, though its function is uncertain. Trimming took off 7 bases at V and 3 bases at J, with 19 bases between the two ends. The CDR3 has 15 residues. Here the CDR3 DNA reads TGCGCCAGCATCGGGGGGACAGTCGCCATCTACGAGCAGTACGTC. This codes for CASIGGTVAIYEQYV.

The rearrangement joins TRBV11-3 to TRBJ2-1; the match to TRBD2 covers 8 bases. V shed 1 base and J 5 bases; nucleotides not matched to a gene: 4. Germline values: CDR1 SGHNT, CDR2 YENEEA. The CDR3 is made up of 15 amino acids. CDR3 nucleotide sequence: TGTGCCAGCAGCTTAGGGACGGGAGGGAACAATGAGCAGTTCTTC. It translates to CASSLGTGGNNEQFF. The full variable domain, completed using reference TRBV11-3 and TRBJ2-1, is EAGVVQSPRYKIIEKKQPVAFWCNPISGHNTLYWYLQNLGQGPELLIRYENEEAVDDSQLPKDRFSAERLKGVDSTLKIQPAELGDSAVYLCASSLGTGGNNEQFFGPGTRLTVL.

The rearrangement links TRBV2 to TRBJ1-6; TRBD1 matches at 8 bases. Trimming removed 3 bases from V and 6 bases from J; junction bases left unmatched: 7. The CDR3 loop spans 16 amino acids. Germline V gene data show CDR1 as SNHLY and CDR2 as FYNNEI. The CDR3 DNA follows: TGTGCCAGCAGTGACCCGGACAGGGCGTCTAATTCACCCCTCCACTTT. Its protein is CASSDPDRASNSPLHF.

The chain recombines TRBV27 with TRBJ2-1, with a possible D match to TRBD2 (5 bases). This CDR3 is 15 amino acids long. The germline CDR1 and CDR2 sequences are MNHEY and SMNVEV (reference sequence). Trimming removed 3 bases at V and 0 bases at J, with 9 bases between. The CDR3 nucleotides read TGTGCCAGCAGTTTGGAAGGGAGCTCCTACAATGAGCAGTTCTTC. This sequence encodes CASSLEGSSYNEQFF.

The J gene is TRBJ2-7, the V gene TRBV27, with D uncertain. Germline V gene lookup returns CDR1 MNHEY and CDR2 SMNVEV (reference sequence). The CDR3 spans 13 residues. Trimming took off 7 bases at V and 4 bases at J, with 14 bases between the two ends. The CDR3 region is CASTRPGSYEQYF. CDR3 nucleotides: TGTGCCAGCACCAGGCCGGGCTCGTACGAGCAGTACTTC.

The genes are TRBV7-8 and TRBJ1-1; D gene ambiguous. Germline V lookup: CDR1 SGHVS, CDR2 FQNEAQ. V shed 0 bases and J shed 2 bases, with 13 bases lying between them. This CDR3 has 16 amino acids. The chain's CDR3 is CASSLAPTVLNTEAFF. The CDR3 DNA is TGTGCCAGCAGCTTAGCACCCACAGTACTAAACACTGAAGCTTTCTTT.

The count of this clone is one. The CDR3 nucleotides are TGTGCCTGCAATTTAGGGACCGTACCCTACGAGCAGTACTTC. This translates into CACNLGTVPYEQYF. V gene TRBV30 combines with J gene TRBJ2-7; D may match TRBD1 or TRBD2 (5 bases each). This CDR3 region has 14 residues. The V gene's germline CDR1 is GTSNPN and CDR2 SVGIG (reference sequence). V lost 6 bases and J 2 bases, leaving 17 bases between the germline ends.

This clone occurred once. The chain employs TRBV27 and TRBJ2-6; TRBD1 agrees at 9 bases. The CDR3 has 19 residues. From germline, CDR1 is MNHEY and CDR2 SMNVEV (reference sequence). V dropped 6 bases and J dropped 0; count of bases not matched to a gene: 12. CDR3 protein: CASSDSDRGRFSGANVLTF. The CDR3 nucleotides read TGTGCCAGCAGCGACTCGGACAGGGGAAGATTCTCTGGGGCCAACGTCCTGACTTTC.